This T cell receptor beta chain was sequenced during a study of CD4 T cells in relation to SARS-CoV-2 and coronaviruses. Study-level points and caveats: Memory recall responses, not primary responses primed in culture, are what the assay detects.

The assay was immunoSEQ multiplex PCR, and TCRdb's table has in-frame clones only and misses some. The top ten clones hold around 1.7% of a sample with 55,000 to 75,000 clones, 75% to 90% of them seen once. Trimming at V came to 1 base and at J to 8 bases, leaving 7 bases not matched to a gene. CDR3 length: 15 amino acids. In germline, CDR1 is SGHRS, CDR2 YFSETQ. Comments on this clone: What it binds is not known.

The unexposed donors gave CD4+ T cells in about 2011-2018, prior to COVID-19. The rearrangement links TRBV5-1 to TRBJ2-1, with 9 bases that match TRBD2. The specimen was memory CD4+ T cells from PBMCs. This TCR was sampled from a human donor in good health. The CDR3 protein is CASSLRGTSIDEQFF. The CDR3 DNA reads TGCGCCAGCAGCTTGAGGGGGACTAGCATCGATGAGCAGTTCTTC.